A single sample gave rise to the 30 T cell receptor beta chains below, sequenced in a study of blood T cells in healthy people across ages. Alongside a J-beta primer mix, a sample-barcoded 5' primer served in a second PCR lasting about 6 to 12 cycles. In TCRdb, the 5' RACE reads were re-called with MiXCR into one record per CDR3 protein. The profile covers more than 1,400,000 distinct CDR3 sequences, with roughly 40% appearing a single time and 7.9% taken by the ten largest. Sequences were obtained from blood. Receptors were obtained from a woman between 18 and 29 years old in good health.

V and J are TRBV27 and TRBJ1-1; D unclear. V gave up 6 bases and J gave up 7 bases, with 12 bases separating them. Germline values: CDR1 MNHEY, CDR2 SMNVEV (reference sequence). This CDR3 region has 12 residues. The CDR3 nucleotides are TGTGCCAGCAGGGCGAGGGTCGGTGAAGCTTTCTTT. This sequence encodes CASRARVGEAFF.

The chain couples TRBV5-1 to TRBJ2-5; TRBD1 matches at 12 bases. This CDR3 is built from 18 residues. Germline values: CDR1 SGHRS, CDR2 YFSETQ. With V trimmed by 3 bases and J by 4 bases, 13 bases remained unmatched. Here the CDR3 DNA reads TGCGCCAGCAGCTGGAGGCCGGGACAGGGGGCGAGGGGAGAGACCCAGTACTTC. This sequence encodes CASSWRPGQGARGETQYF.

About this clonotype itself: One junction end disagrees with the germline gene, perhaps due to a read error. This sequence joins TRBV6-5 and TRBJ2-1; D gene uncertain. The length of the CDR3 is 14 residues. Looked up from germline, CDR1 is MNHEY and CDR2 is SVGAGI. Written as DNA, the CDR3 is TGTACCAGCAGTTACTCGCGCGTTTATAATGAGCAGTTCTTC. Translated, it gives CTSSYSRVYNEQFF.

This clonotype was seen a handful of times. This chain links TRBV29-1 with TRBJ2-3, with D possibly being TRBD1 (5 bases). Looked up from germline, CDR1 is SQVTM and CDR2 is ANQGSEA. Trimming took 4 bases from V and 2 from J, leaving 10 bases between them. CDR3 length: 13 amino acids. The CDR3 spells CSVVGRDTDTQYF. The CDR3 bases are TGCAGCGTTGTGGGCAGGGACACAGATACGCAGTATTTT.

The CDR3 DNA sequence: TGTGCCAGCAGCTTATCAGCCGCGGCCGGGTGGGCGCAGTATTTT. Its translation: CASSLSAAAGWAQYF. J is TRBJ2-3 and V is TRBV7-2; D call uncertain. V lost 2 bases and J lost 10, with 19 bases in between. This CDR3 has 15 amino acids. Germline CDR1 is SGHTA and CDR2 is FQGNSA.

This clonotype was picked up a small number of times. The chain couples TRBV7-9 to TRBJ2-3, with TRBD1 as a possible D gene (5 bases). V gave up 1 base and J gave up 9 bases, with 11 bases separating them. This CDR3 has 13 residues. Germline loops: CDR1 SEHNR, CDR2 FQNEAQ (reference sequence). CDR3 sequence (DNA): TGTGCCAGCAGCTTAGGGCCAGGGCCCACGCAGTATTTT. This gives the protein CASSLGPGPTQYF.

V usage is TRBV19 and J usage is TRBJ2-3; either TRBD1 or TRBD2 may supply D (5 bases each). CDR1 is LNHDA and CDR2 is SQIVND in the germline V gene (reference sequence). The length of the CDR3 is 14 residues. The V end lost 5 bases, the J end lost 0 bases, and 9 bases lay between the germline ends. For the CDR3, the DNA is TGTGCCAGTAGTCATGGGGACAGCACAGATACGCAGTATTTT. It codes for CASSHGDSTDTQYF.

This chain links TRBV20-1 with TRBJ2-3; 7 bases are shared with TRBD2. V lost 7 bases to trimming and J lost 4 bases; unmatched junction nucleotides: 8. The CDR3 length is 13 residues. Germline V gives CDR1 DFQATT, CDR2 SNEGSKA (reference sequence). The CDR3 bases are TGCAGTGTCCCTGTCCGGGGGGCAGATACGCAGTATTTT. As protein: CSVPVRGADTQYF.

The genes are TRBV25-1 and TRBJ1-2; unclear D gene. This CDR3 has 19 amino acids. V gave up 6 bases and J gave up 3 bases, with 29 bases separating them. Germline CDR1 MGHDK, CDR2 SYGVNS. The CDR3 DNA reads as TGTGCCAGCAGCAGTGACTTGGCCCAGACCGGCCCCAGATACTATGGCTACACCTTC. This translates into CASSSDLAQTGPRYYGYTF.

The rearrangement joins TRBV20-1 to TRBJ2-4; 7 bases fit TRBD1. The DNA end is more similar to TRBJ2-7, so the J call may be wrong. Looked up from germline, CDR1 is DFQATT and CDR2 is SNEGSKA (reference sequence). There are 13 residues in the CDR3. The CDR3 DNA reads as TGCAGTGCCCTCGACTCGACAGGGCTCGAGCAGTACTTC. Its translation: CSALDSTGLEQYF.

The J gene is TRBJ2-7, the V gene TRBV6-5; TRBD2 matches 11 bases. Germline loops: CDR1 MNHEY, CDR2 SVGAGI. This CDR3 has 16 amino acids. Losses at the gene ends were 0 bases for V and 3 bases for J; bases not matched to a gene: 4. The CDR3 coding sequence is TGTGCCAGCAGTTACTCGATAACTAGCGGGGGCTACGAGCAGTACTTC. It encodes CASSYSITSGGYEQYF.

There are a few counts of this clonotype. The chain couples TRBV4-1 to TRBJ2-2; possible D gene TRBD2, 6 bases. The CDR3 has 16 residues. V was trimmed by 4 bases and J by 5 bases, leaving 17 bases between them. The germline CDR1 and CDR2 sequences are MGHRA and YSYEKL. The chain's CDR3 is CASSPLGGEMTGELFF. DNA of the CDR3: TGCGCCAGCAGCCCCCTCGGCGGGGAAATGACCGGGGAGCTGTTTTTT.

This clonotype was counted between two and nine times. This sequence joins TRBV10-3 and TRBJ1-2; 7 bases fit TRBD1. V shed 6 bases and J 4 bases; nucleotides not matched to a gene: 14. The CDR3 loop spans 16 amino acids. Germline V gene data show CDR1 as ENHRY and CDR2 as SYGVKD. This CDR3 is CAISSRVQGQGYGYTF. The CDR3 DNA sequence: TGTGCCATCAGCTCCCGGGTACAGGGGCAGGGCTATGGCTACACCTTC.

Here the CDR3 DNA reads TGTGCCAGCAGCCCCGAAGGGACGTCAAAAAACATTCAGTACTTC. Amino acid sequence: CASSPEGTSKNIQYF. This rearrangement joins TRBV7-9 to TRBJ2-4; the D gene could be TRBD1 or TRBD2 (5 bases each). The CDR3 has 15 amino acids. CDR1 and CDR2 from the germline V gene are SEHNR and FQNEAQ (reference sequence). V lost 5 bases, J lost 4 bases, and 15 bases lay in between.

This clonotype has only a few counts. The rearrangement links TRBV5-1 to TRBJ1-1; D is uncertain. From germline, CDR1 is SGHRS and CDR2 YFSETQ. Trimming took off 6 bases at V and 5 bases at J, with 14 bases between the two ends. CDR3 size: 13 residues. This chain's CDR3 is CASTVELRTEAFF. Written as DNA, the CDR3 is TGCGCCAGCACCGTGGAGTTGAGGACTGAAGCTTTCTTT.

The chain couples TRBV20-1 to TRBJ1-2; tentative D call: TRBD1 (5 bases). In germline, CDR1 is DFQATT, CDR2 SNEGSKA (reference sequence). This CDR3 comprises 16 residues. V lost 0 bases and J lost 0, with 14 bases in between. DNA for the CDR3: TGCAGTGCTAGAGATCTGGGGGAGCCTGCTAACTATGGCTACACCTTC. This codes for CSARDLGEPANYGYTF.

DNA for the CDR3: TGTGCCAGCAGACAACCCCACGGTGAGACCCGGTACTTC. This codes for CASRQPHGETRYF. This chain connects TRBV6-5 to TRBJ2-7; D gene unclear. Trimming cost V 6 bases and J 12 bases, with 21 bases left between them. Germline CDR1 is MNHEY and CDR2 is SVGAGI. The CDR3 runs to 13 residues.

This chain joins TRBV10-1 and TRBJ2-3; the D is unclear. This CDR3 has 15 amino acids. V lost 2 bases and J lost 0, with 9 bases in between. Germline CDR1 reads WNHNN; CDR2 reads SYGVQD (reference sequence). The DNA of the CDR3 is TGCGCCAGCAGTGAGGACTTTCTTAGCACAGATACGCAGTATTTT. Encoded protein: CASSEDFLSTDTQYF.

The chain links TRBV4-1 to TRBJ2-7; 8 bases map to TRBD1. CDR1 is MGHRA and CDR2 is YSYEKL in the germline V gene. CDR3 length: 17 residues. The J segment lost 2 bases and the V segment lost 2 bases, leaving 11 bases of the junction unmatched. CDR3 nucleotide sequence: TGCGCCAGCAGCCAAATCTGGAGACAGGGGCTGGCCTACGAGCAGTACTTC. Its translation is CASSQIWRQGLAYEQYF.

The sample holds many counts of this clonotype. The CDR3 here is CASSPREKEKLFF. The CDR3 DNA reads TGTGCCAGCAGCCCCCGGGAAAAGGAAAAACTGTTTTTT. The genes are TRBV12-3 or TRBV12-4 and TRBJ1-4; D gene unclear. This CDR3 has 13 residues. The V gene lost 6 bases and the J gene lost 8 bases, with 13 bases spanning the gap.

CDR3 in amino acids: CASSDVGRGAYTQYF. CDR3 in DNA: TGTGCCAGCAGTGACGTGGGTCGGGGGGCTTATACGCAGTATTTT. The chain employs TRBV25-1 and TRBJ2-3, with D possibly matching TRBD2 (7 bases). In germline, CDR1 is MGHDK, CDR2 SYGVNS. The V and J ends lost 3 bases and 7 bases respectively, with 17 bases between them. The CDR3 length is 15 residues. The full variable domain, completed using reference TRBV25-1 and TRBJ2-3, is EADIYQTPRYLVIGTGKKITLECSQTMGHDKMYWYQQDPGMELHLIHYSYGVNSTEKGDLSSESTVSRIRTEHFPLTLESARPSHTSQYLCASSDVGRGAYTQYFGPGTRLTVL.

V usage is TRBV9 and J usage is TRBJ2-3, with 7 bases that match TRBD2. V trimming: 4 bases; J trimming: 1 base; junction bases outside the gene matches: 12. Per the germline V gene, CDR1 is SGDLS and CDR2 is YYNGEE. The CDR3 sequence is 17 residues long. CDR3 protein: CASSPRLGGGGTDTQYF. CDR3 nucleotide sequence: TGTGCCAGCAGCCCACGTCTGGGTGGGGGGGGCACAGATACGCAGTATTTT.

The J gene is TRBJ2-3, the V gene TRBV21-1; TRBD1 was called by the table and not checked on the DNA. TRBV21-1 is a documented pseudogene. The CDR3 extends over 12 amino acids. The CDR3 reads CASSYWDGGQYF. CDR3 in DNA: TGTGCCAGCAGCTACTGGGACGGGGGTCAGTATTTT.

The chain combines TRBV20-1 with TRBJ2-7; D is perhaps TRBD2 (6 bases). The CDR3 is 15 amino acids. The V end lost 3 bases, the J end lost 0 bases, and 15 bases lay between the germline ends. Germline V lookup: CDR1 DFQATT, CDR2 SNEGSKA (reference sequence). The CDR3 protein is CSASSAGISSYEQYF. Written as DNA, the CDR3 is TGCAGTGCTAGTTCGGCGGGGATAAGCTCCTACGAGCAGTACTTC.

This chain joins TRBV6-1 and TRBJ1-5, with 7 bases aligning to TRBD1. The CDR3 length is 15 residues. With 3 bases clipped from V and 6 bases from J, the junction kept 8 bases outside the gene matches. Germline V CDR1 and CDR2: MNHNS, SASEGT. The CDR3 region is CASSDISTGTQPQHF. For the CDR3, the DNA is TGTGCCAGCAGTGACATTTCGACAGGGACTCAGCCCCAGCATTTT.

This clonotype has a handful of counts. CDR3 protein: CASSYTTQGAETQYF. The DNA for the CDR3 is TGTGCCAGCAGTTACACCACCCAGGGGGCAGAGACCCAGTACTTC. This chain uses TRBV6-2 or TRBV6-3 with TRBJ2-5, with 8 bases matching TRBD1. The CDR3 extends over 15 amino acids. Looked up from germline, CDR1 is MNHEY and CDR2 is SVGEGT. V shed 2 bases, J shed 4 bases, and the junction held 6 bases outside the gene matches.

The V call is TRBV5-1, the J call TRBJ2-7, with a weak D call TRBD2 (5 bases). The CDR3 has 15 residues. CDR1 and CDR2 from the germline V gene are SGHRS and YFSETQ. V was shortened by 0 bases and J by 4 bases, with 14 bases between the two germline ends. This CDR3 reads CASSLAGSSGYEQYF. DNA for the CDR3: TGCGCCAGCAGCTTGGCGGGAAGCTCGGGTTACGAGCAGTACTTC.

Only a few counts were recorded for this clonotype. CDR3 DNA sequence: TGCGCCAGCAGCGTAACAGGGGGGAAGGACTATGGCTACACCTTC. This translates into CASSVTGGKDYGYTF. The rearrangement uses TRBV5-1 and TRBJ1-2, with 8 bases aligning to TRBD1. The CDR3 sequence is 15 residues long. From germline, CDR1 is SGHRS and CDR2 YFSETQ. V lost 4 bases, J lost 3 bases, and 8 bases stayed unmatched.

The chain uses TRBV20-1 and TRBJ2-4; D possibly corresponds to TRBD2 (5 bases). The germline CDR1 and CDR2 sequences are DFQATT and SNEGSKA (reference sequence). The CDR3 has 14 residues. V was trimmed by 6 bases and J by 13 bases, leaving 25 bases between them. The CDR3 reads CSAPAADGVYEQYF. CDR3 nucleotides: TGCAGTGCGCCGGCCGCAGACGGGGTTTATGAGCAGTACTTC.

This clonotype has a single count. V usage is TRBV25-1 and J usage is TRBJ1-5; 10 nucleotides match TRBD1. Germline values: CDR1 MGHDK, CDR2 SYGVNS. This CDR3 region has 14 residues. With 7 bases clipped from V and 9 bases from J, the junction kept 9 bases outside the gene matches. The CDR3: CASTPGQGIWPQHF. For the CDR3, the DNA is TGTGCCAGCACCCCGGGACAGGGGATCTGGCCCCAGCATTTT.